This T cell receptor beta chain was documented in a study of T-cell reconstitution after alpha-beta-depleted transplantation in children. Findings and caveats of the study: Expanded graft clones, several hundred of them, were reportedly the source of alpha-beta T cells about two months after transplant. Recipient T cells and thymic progenitors that survived were the source of the high TCRbeta diversity seen at day 60 in some patients. T-cell numbers and diversity, one year after transplant, stemmed largely from T cells that were newly produced.

V gave up 0 bases and J gave up 4 bases, with 13 bases separating them. The germline V gene encodes CDR1 DFQATT and CDR2 SNEGSKA (reference sequence). The CDR3 sequence is 14 residues long. Preparation of the TCRbeta library involved a method that used unique molecular identifiers. MiXCR, run by TCRdb on the PCR reads, gives a single entry per CDR3 protein. Here the sample spans 300,000 to 350,000 distinct CDR3 sequences, around 25% being singletons. Concerning this clonotype: The target antigen is unknown.

This chain uses TRBV20-1 with TRBJ2-7; possibly TRBD1 or TRBD2 for D (5 bases each). The sequence was obtained from a male patient younger than 18 who had a stem cell transplant for acute lymphoblastic leukemia, so the T cells may come from the graft donor. Sample: PBMCs, mostly from graft donor cells, taken 180 days after TCRalphabeta/CD19-depleted stem cell transplant. The CDR3: CSAREGRRFYEQYF. The CDR3 DNA sequence: TGCAGTGCTAGAGAGGGACGCAGATTTTACGAGCAGTACTTC.